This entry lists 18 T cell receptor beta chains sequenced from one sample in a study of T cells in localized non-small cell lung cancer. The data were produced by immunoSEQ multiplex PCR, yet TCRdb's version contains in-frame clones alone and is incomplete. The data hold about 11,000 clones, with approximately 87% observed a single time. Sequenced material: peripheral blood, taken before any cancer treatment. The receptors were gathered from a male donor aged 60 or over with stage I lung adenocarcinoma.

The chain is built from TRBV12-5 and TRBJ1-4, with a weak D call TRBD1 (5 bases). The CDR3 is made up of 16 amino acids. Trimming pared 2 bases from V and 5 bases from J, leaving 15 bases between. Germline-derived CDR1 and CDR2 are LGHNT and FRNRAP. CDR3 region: CASGLKLWGSNEKLFF. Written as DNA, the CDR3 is TGTGCTAGTGGTTTGAAATTATGGGGGTCCAATGAAAAACTGTTTTTT.

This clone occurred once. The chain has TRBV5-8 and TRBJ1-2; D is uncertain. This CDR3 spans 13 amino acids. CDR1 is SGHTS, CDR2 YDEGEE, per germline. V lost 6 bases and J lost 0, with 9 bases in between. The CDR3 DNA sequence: TGTGCCAGCAACCAGCAGGCTAACTATGGCTACACCTTC. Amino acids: CASNQQANYGYTF.

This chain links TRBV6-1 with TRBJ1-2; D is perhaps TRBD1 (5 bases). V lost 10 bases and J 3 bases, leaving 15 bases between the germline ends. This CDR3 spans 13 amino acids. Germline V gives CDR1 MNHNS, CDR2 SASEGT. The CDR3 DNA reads TGTGCCATCCATATCAGGGCGGACTATGGCTACACCTTC. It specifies CAIHIRADYGYTF.

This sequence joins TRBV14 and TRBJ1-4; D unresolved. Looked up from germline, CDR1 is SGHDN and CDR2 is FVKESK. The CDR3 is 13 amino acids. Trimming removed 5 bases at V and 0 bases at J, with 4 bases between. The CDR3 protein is CASSRATNEKLFF. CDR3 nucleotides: TGTGCCAGCAGCAGGGCAACTAATGAAAAACTGTTTTTT.

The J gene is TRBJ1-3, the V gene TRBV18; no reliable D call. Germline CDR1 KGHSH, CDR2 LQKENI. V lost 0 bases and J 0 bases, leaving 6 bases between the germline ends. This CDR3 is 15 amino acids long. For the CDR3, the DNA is TGTGCCAGCTCACCACCTGCGAACTCTGGAAACACCATATATTTT. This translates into CASSPPANSGNTIYF.

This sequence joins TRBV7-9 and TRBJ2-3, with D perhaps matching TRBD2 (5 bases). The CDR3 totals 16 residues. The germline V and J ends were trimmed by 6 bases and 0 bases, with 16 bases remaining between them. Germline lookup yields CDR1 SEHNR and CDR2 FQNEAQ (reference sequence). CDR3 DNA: TGTGCCAGCAGTTTGGGAGTGAGCTCTAGCACAGATACGCAGTATTTT. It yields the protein CASSLGVSSSTDTQYF.

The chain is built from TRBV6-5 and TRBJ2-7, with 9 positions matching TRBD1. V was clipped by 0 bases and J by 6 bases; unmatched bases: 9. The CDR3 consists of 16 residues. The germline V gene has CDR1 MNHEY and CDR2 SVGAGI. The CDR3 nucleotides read TGTGCCAGCAGTTACTCGGCCGGGACAGGGACTGGCGAGCAGTACTTC. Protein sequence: CASSYSAGTGTGEQYF.

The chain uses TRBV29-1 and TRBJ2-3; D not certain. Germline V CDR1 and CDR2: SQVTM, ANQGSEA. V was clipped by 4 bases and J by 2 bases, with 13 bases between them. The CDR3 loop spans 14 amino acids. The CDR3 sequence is CSVVRASSTDTQYF. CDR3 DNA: TGCAGCGTTGTAAGAGCATCTTCCACAGATACGCAGTATTTT.

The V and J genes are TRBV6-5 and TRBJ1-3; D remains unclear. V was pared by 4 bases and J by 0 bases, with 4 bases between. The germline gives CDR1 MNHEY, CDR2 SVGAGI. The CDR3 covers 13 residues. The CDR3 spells CASSLSSGNTIYF. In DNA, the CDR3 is TGTGCCAGCAGTTTGAGCTCTGGAAACACCATATATTTT.

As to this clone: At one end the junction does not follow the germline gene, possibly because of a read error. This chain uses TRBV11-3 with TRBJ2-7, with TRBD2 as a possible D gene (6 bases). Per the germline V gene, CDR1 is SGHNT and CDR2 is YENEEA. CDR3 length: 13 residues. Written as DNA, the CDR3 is TGTGCCAGCAGCCCTTTTACGGGGGACCTGTTGGACTTC. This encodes CASSPFTGDLLDF.

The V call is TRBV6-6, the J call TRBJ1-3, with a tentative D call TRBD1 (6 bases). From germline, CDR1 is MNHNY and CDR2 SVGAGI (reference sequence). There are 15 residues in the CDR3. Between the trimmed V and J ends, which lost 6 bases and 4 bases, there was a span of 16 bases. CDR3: CASSSQQGLGNTIYF. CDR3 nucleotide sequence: TGTGCCAGCAGCTCTCAACAGGGATTAGGAAACACCATATATTTT.

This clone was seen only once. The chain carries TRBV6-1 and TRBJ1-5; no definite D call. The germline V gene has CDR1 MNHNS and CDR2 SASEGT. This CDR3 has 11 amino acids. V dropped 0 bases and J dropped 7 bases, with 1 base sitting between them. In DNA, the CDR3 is TGTGCCAGCAGTGAAGCGCAGCCCCAGCATTTT. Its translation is CASSEAQPQHF.

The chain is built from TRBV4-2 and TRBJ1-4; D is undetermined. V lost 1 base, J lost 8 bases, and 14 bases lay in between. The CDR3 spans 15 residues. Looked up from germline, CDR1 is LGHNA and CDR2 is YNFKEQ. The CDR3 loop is CASSQAREREEKLFF. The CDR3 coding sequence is TGTGCCAGCAGCCAAGCAAGGGAAAGGGAGGAAAAACTGTTTTTT.

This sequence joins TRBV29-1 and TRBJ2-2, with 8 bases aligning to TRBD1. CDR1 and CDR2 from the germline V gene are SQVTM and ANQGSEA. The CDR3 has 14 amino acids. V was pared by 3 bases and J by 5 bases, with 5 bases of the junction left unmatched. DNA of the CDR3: TGCAGCGTTGAGGGGACAGGAAAAACCGGGGAGCTGTTTTTT. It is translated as CSVEGTGKTGELFF.

CDR3 residues: CASSYGGVVGQETQYF. The CDR3 region has the DNA TGCGCCAGCAGCTATGGAGGCGTCGTCGGCCAAGAGACCCAGTACTTC. The chain is built from TRBV5-1 and TRBJ2-5; TRBD2 might be the D (5 bases). Between the trimmed V and J ends, which lost 3 bases and 1 base, there was a span of 16 bases. The CDR3 is 16 residues long. Germline CDR1 is SGHRS and CDR2 is YFSETQ.

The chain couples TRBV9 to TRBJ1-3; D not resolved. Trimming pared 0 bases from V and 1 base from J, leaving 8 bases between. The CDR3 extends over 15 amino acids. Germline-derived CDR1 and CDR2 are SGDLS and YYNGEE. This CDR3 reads CASSVATRSGNTIYF. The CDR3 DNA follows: TGTGCCAGCAGCGTAGCGACACGATCTGGAAACACCATATATTTT.

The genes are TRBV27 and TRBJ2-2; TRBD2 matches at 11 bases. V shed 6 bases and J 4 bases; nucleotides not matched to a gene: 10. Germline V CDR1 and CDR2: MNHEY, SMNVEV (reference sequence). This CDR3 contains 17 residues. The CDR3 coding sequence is TGTGCCAGCAGGCTAGCGGGGGGCTACCGGGGCACCGGGGAGCTGTTTTTT. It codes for CASRLAGGYRGTGELFF.

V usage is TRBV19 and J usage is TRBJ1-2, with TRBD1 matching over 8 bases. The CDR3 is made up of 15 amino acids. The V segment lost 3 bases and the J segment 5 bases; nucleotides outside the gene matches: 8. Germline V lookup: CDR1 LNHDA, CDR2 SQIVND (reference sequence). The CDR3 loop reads CASSIDRGEGYGYTF. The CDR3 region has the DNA TGTGCCAGTAGTATCGACAGGGGTGAGGGTTATGGCTACACCTTC.